The table lists the clone carrying this T cell receptor (beta chain) with a few counts. Its specificity is not known. The data are from a study of cytomegalovirus exposure and HLA in healthy donors. From germline, CDR1 is MDHEN and CDR2 SYDVKM. The CDR3 has 13 residues. The germline V and J ends were trimmed by 2 bases and 4 bases, with 8 bases remaining between them. The PCR contained 60 Vbeta and 13 Jbeta primers. Some clones are missing from TCRdb's copy, which holds only in-frame ones; the method was immunoSEQ multiplex PCR. The data hold under 45,000 clones, with 60% to 80% observed a single time. Whole-study findings and limits: Fewer than 200 TCR beta chains were listed as cytomegalovirus-associated. As a later analysis showed, a missense DCLRE1C variant was linked to trimming of TCR beta V- and J-genes.

V and J are TRBV28 and TRBJ1-1; D is uncertain. Source material: PBMCs. The clonotype comes from a man aged 30 to 45 in good health and CMV-seronegative. In DNA form, the CDR3 reads TGTGCCAGCAGTTTAGCATTGAGCACTGAAGCTTTCTTT. This translates into CASSLALSTEAFF.